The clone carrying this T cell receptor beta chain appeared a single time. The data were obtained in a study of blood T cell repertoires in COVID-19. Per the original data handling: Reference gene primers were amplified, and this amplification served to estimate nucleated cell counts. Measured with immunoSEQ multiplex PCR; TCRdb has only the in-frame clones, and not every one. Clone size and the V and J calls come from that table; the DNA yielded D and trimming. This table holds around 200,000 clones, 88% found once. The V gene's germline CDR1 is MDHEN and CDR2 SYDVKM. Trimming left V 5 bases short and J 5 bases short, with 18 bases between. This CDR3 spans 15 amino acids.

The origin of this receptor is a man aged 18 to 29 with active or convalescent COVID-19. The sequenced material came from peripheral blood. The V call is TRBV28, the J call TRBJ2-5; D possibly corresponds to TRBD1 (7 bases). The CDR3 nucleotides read TGTGCCAGCAGTCCCACGCAGGGGGGTAGGGAGACCCAGTACTTC. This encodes CASSPTQGGRETQYF.